This T cell receptor beta chain stems from a study of T cell changes during pregnancy in multiple sclerosis. Assay: immunoSEQ multiplex PCR; the TCRdb copy retains only in-frame clones and omits some. The sample lists over 90,000 clones; less than 95% were seen once. Losses at the gene ends were 0 bases for V and 7 bases for J; bases not matched to a gene: 15. The CDR3 spans 18 residues. Germline loops: CDR1 LNHNV, CDR2 YYDKDF (reference sequence). The V call is TRBV15, the J call TRBJ1-5, with TRBD1 identical over 7 bases. The sequences come from peripheral blood, collected in the second trimester of pregnancy. The sequence derives from a female donor in good health, enrolled as a control in a pregnancy study. CDR3 nucleotide sequence: TGTGCCACCAGCAGAGATCCGGGGCAGGGGGAATTGGGGCAGCCCCAGCATTTT. Its translation: CATSRDPGQGELGQPQHF.